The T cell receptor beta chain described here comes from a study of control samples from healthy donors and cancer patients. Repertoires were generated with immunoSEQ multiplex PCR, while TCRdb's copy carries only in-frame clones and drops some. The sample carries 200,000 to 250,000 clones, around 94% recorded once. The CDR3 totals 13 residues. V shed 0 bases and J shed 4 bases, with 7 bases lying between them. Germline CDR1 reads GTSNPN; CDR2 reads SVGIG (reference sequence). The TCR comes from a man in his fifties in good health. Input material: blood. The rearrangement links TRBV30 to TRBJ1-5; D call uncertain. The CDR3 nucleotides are TGTGCCTGGAGTGTCTCTCGGAATCAGCCCCAGCATTTT. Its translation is CAWSVSRNQPQHF.